The rows below give T cell receptor beta chains drawn from one sample of a study of cytomegalovirus exposure and HLA in healthy donors. The assay was immunoSEQ multiplex PCR, and TCRdb's table has in-frame clones only and misses some. The sample shows approximately 37,000 clones, approximately 86% of them seen only once. The source material was PBMCs. These receptors were collected from a woman aged 18 to 35 in good health and CMV-seropositive. The CDR3 runs from the conserved cysteine through the conserved F or W. D genes are given only for firm matches. Clone size appears in some rows only: once, few, many, or a class for an expanded clone.

v_gene,d_gene,j_gene,len,abundance,CDR3aa,CDR3nt
TRBV11-1,NA,TRBJ2-7,12,NA,CASSLARSQQYF,TGTGCCAGCAGCTTAGCCCGGTCACAGCAGTACTTC
TRBV30,NA,TRBJ1-6,17,NA,CAWSVRAGQGWNSPLHF,TGTGCCTGGAGTGTAAGGGCAGGGCAGGGGTGGAATTCACCCCTCCACTTT
TRBV19,NA,TRBJ1-5,15,NA,CASSISQGRNQPQHF,TGTGCCAGTAGTATAAGCCAGGGGCGCAATCAGCCCCAGCATTTT
TRBV7-3,TRBD1,TRBJ2-1,15,NA,CASSSGTGGFSEQFF,TGTGCCAGCAGCTCCGGGACAGGGGGCTTTAGTGAGCAGTTCTTC
TRBV28,NA,TRBJ2-6,16,NA,CASKEGGNSGANVLTF,TGTGCCAGCAAGGAAGGAGGGAACTCTGGGGCCAACGTCCTGACTTTC
TRBV7-9,NA,TRBJ2-5,13,NA,CASSLLSQETQYF,TGTGCCAGCAGCTTACTAAGCCAAGAGACCCAGTACTTC
TRBV30,TRBD1,TRBJ1-3,16,NA,CAWSQPPTGYGNTIYF,TGTGCCTGGAGTCAACCTCCGACAGGGTACGGAAACACCATATATTTT
TRBV28,NA,TRBJ2-7,15,NA,CASSSPSLGGYEQYF,TGTGCCAGCAGTTCCCCCTCCCTGGGGGGATACGAGCAGTACTTC
TRBV6-1,NA,TRBJ2-7,15,few,CASMRGGGVGLEQYF,TGTGCCAGCATGAGGGGTGGAGGGGTTGGGCTCGAGCAGTACTTC
TRBV4-3,NA,TRBJ1-2,15,NA,CASSRRGAGRGGYTF,TGCGCCAGCAGCCGCCGAGGGGCGGGGAGGGGTGGCTACACCTTC
TRBV5-6,TRBD2,TRBJ2-7,16,NA,CASSLQTSGGTHEQYF,TGTGCCAGCAGCCTACAGACTAGCGGGGGGACCCACGAGCAGTACTTC
TRBV5-4,TRBD1,TRBJ2-7,14,NA,CASSTGTAGSEQYF,TGTGCCAGCAGCACCGGGACAGCCGGTTCCGAGCAGTACTTC
TRBV13,NA,TRBJ2-2,15,NA,CASSLRQLNTGELFF,TGTGCCAGCAGCTTAAGACAGCTGAACACCGGGGAGCTGTTTTTT
TRBV9,NA,TRBJ1-1,14,NA,CASNPGGGGTEAFF,TGTGCCAGCAACCCAGGTGGGGGCGGTACTGAAGCTTTCTTT
TRBV15,TRBD2,TRBJ2-3,15,NA,CATSSKRGGIDTQYF,TGTGCCACCAGCAGTAAGCGGGGGGGCATAGATACGCAGTATTTT
TRBV2,NA,TRBJ1-5,13,once,CASSRQKYQPQHF,TGTGCCAGCAGTCGACAGAAATATCAGCCCCAGCATTTT
TRBV30,TRBD2,TRBJ2-1,13,NA,CAWSVRPGGEQFF,TGTGCCTGGAGTGTACGTCCGGGAGGAGAGCAGTTCTTC